The clone carrying this TCR beta chain was picked up many times. Its antigen is undetermined. TCRdb re-called the multiplex PCR reads through MiXCR, storing one row per CDR3 protein. The data hold about 180,000 distinct CDR3 sequences, with around a third observed a single time. Trimming removed 5 bases at V and 8 bases at J, with 19 bases between. The CDR3 has 15 residues. CDR1 and CDR2 (germline): SGHNT, YENEEA. The sample originates from a study of breast tumors, draining lymph nodes, adjacent tissues. Axillary draining lymph nodes of breast cancer patients supplied the node samples. Study conclusions and caveats: Luminal-like breast cancer showed significantly greater tumor-nontumor repertoire similarity than basal-like breast cancer did. The lymph node origin of tumor T cells was framed as consistent with a hypothesis, not demonstrated. Tumors had less TCR diversity than lymph nodes, more than nontumor tissue. Most tumor T cells seemingly derive from lymph node, then expand in tumor.

The clonotype comes from a female donor with breast cancer. Some clones in this sample may be carry-over from other donors' samples. The gene calls are TRBV11-3 and TRBJ2-1; TRBD2 might be the D (5 bases). Source material: axillary lymph node tissue. This CDR3 reads CASSEYGDKVDEQFF. The CDR3 coding sequence is TGTGCCAGCAGCGAATACGGGGATAAGGTGGATGAGCAGTTCTTC.